These 20 T cell receptor beta chains were all obtained from the same sample, sequenced in a study of PD-L1 blockade in urothelial cancer. Time point meaning: pretreatment peripheral blood. Clones were read by immunoSEQ multiplex PCR, and TCRdb kept only the in-frame ones, dropping some. The sample includes 130,000 or so clones, about four fifths of them seen just once. The sequencing here drew on PBMCs, taken around atezolizumab (anti-PD-L1) treatment. Every receptor here comes from a man aged 50-60 years with urothelial cancer.

The J gene is TRBJ2-2, the V gene TRBV5-1; 12 nucleotides align to TRBD2. This CDR3 is built from 16 residues. CDR1 SGHRS and CDR2 YFSETQ come from the germline V gene. The V segment lost 9 bases and the J segment 5 bases; nucleotides outside the gene matches: 11. CDR3 nucleotides: TGCGCCACCCAAATGACTAGCGGGAGTTGGACCGGGGAGCTGTTTTTT. It is translated as CATQMTSGSWTGELFF.

The chain links TRBV2 to TRBJ2-1; 12 positions agree with TRBD2. This CDR3 region has 16 residues. Germline assignment: CDR1 SNHLY and CDR2 FYNNEI. J was trimmed by 0 bases and V by 6 bases; bases with no gene match: 3. CDR3 nucleotides: TGTGCCAGCAGACCACTAGCGGGGGGCTCCTACAATGAGCAGTTCTTC. Translated, it gives CASRPLAGGSYNEQFF.

The chain combines TRBV5-1 with TRBJ2-2, with 9 bases fitting TRBD1. The CDR3 runs to 15 residues. V was pared by 2 bases and J by 7 bases, with 6 bases of the junction left unmatched. CDR1 SGHRS and CDR2 YFSETQ come from the germline V gene. The DNA for the CDR3 is TGCGCCAGCAGCTTCGGGGACAGGGAAATCGGGGAGCTGTTTTTT. This gives the protein CASSFGDREIGELFF.

The rearrangement joins TRBV5-1 to TRBJ2-4; 8 nucleotides match TRBD1. V gave up 3 bases and J gave up 5 bases; unmatched junction bases: 4. The CDR3 sequence is 14 residues long. Germline V gene lookup returns CDR1 SGHRS and CDR2 YFSETQ. CDR3: CASSYSDRENIQYF. In DNA, the CDR3 is TGCGCCAGCAGCTACTCGGACAGGGAAAACATTCAGTACTTC.

The rearrangement links TRBV16 to TRBJ2-7, with D maybe TRBD2 (6 bases). The germline gives CDR1 KGHSY, CDR2 FQNENV. Trimming cost V 0 bases and J 3 bases, with 12 bases left between them. CDR3 length: 15 amino acids. The CDR3 here is CASSQSPTGGYEQYF. The CDR3 DNA is TGTGCCAGCAGCCAATCTCCAACCGGGGGCTACGAGCAGTACTTC.

This clone was counted between two and nine times. The chain employs TRBV7-8 and TRBJ2-2, with 8 bases aligning to TRBD1. This CDR3 is 16 amino acids long. V gave up 5 bases and J gave up 4 bases; unmatched junction bases: 9. Germline V lookup: CDR1 SGHVS, CDR2 FQNEAQ. CDR3 coding DNA: TGTGCCAGCAGCCCTACCGACAGGGGAGGCACCGGGGAGCTGTTTTTT. This sequence encodes CASSPTDRGGTGELFF.

V and J are TRBV4-2 and TRBJ1-6; D may be TRBD1 (5 bases). Germline V gene lookup returns CDR1 LGHNA and CDR2 YNFKEQ. V was trimmed by 3 bases and J by 10 bases, leaving 13 bases between them. The CDR3 has 14 residues. The CDR3 here is CASSQANQGSPLHF. In DNA form, the CDR3 reads TGTGCCAGCAGCCAGGCAAACCAGGGATCACCCCTCCACTTT.

The chain has TRBV18 and TRBJ2-1, with TRBD2 matching over 9 bases. Germline V gives CDR1 KGHSH, CDR2 LQKENI. The CDR3 totals 15 residues. Trimming removed 1 base from V and 8 bases from J; junction bases left unmatched: 6. CDR3: CASSPRASGTHEQFF. DNA of the CDR3: TGTGCCAGCTCACCACGGGCTAGCGGGACCCATGAGCAGTTCTTC.

J is TRBJ1-6 and V is TRBV5-1; a weak D match, TRBD1 (6 bases). The V and J ends lost 0 bases and 0 bases respectively, with 7 bases between them. This CDR3 contains 16 residues. Germline-derived CDR1 and CDR2 are SGHRS and YFSETQ. CDR3 sequence: CASSLGGHSYNSPLHF. CDR3 DNA sequence: TGCGCCAGCAGCTTGGGGGGACACTCCTATAATTCACCCCTCCACTTT.

This clone was observed a handful of times. CDR3 in DNA: TGTGCCAGCTCATCGGGTATATTCACTGAAGCTTTCTTT. It translates to CASSSGIFTEAFF. The gene calls are TRBV18 and TRBJ1-1; D gene uncertain. The germline V and J ends were trimmed by 5 bases and 4 bases, with 11 bases remaining between them. This CDR3 is built from 13 residues. The V gene's germline CDR1 is KGHSH and CDR2 LQKENI.

V usage is TRBV6-5 and J usage is TRBJ2-5, with TRBD2 identical over 8 bases. J gave up 1 base and V 0 bases, and 4 bases lay outside the gene matches. From germline, CDR1 is MNHEY and CDR2 SVGAGI. The CDR3 has 16 amino acids. CDR3: CASSYSVSGVQETQYF. The CDR3 DNA sequence: TGTGCCAGCAGTTACTCGGTTAGCGGGGTCCAAGAGACCCAGTACTTC.

This clone was observed a handful of times. The V gene is TRBV5-6, the J gene TRBJ2-3, with unresolved D. Trimming took 1 base from V and 4 from J, leaving 7 bases between them. This CDR3 is built from 13 residues. Germline V gene data show CDR1 as SGHDT and CDR2 as YYEEEE. In nucleotides, the CDR3 is TGTGCCAGCAGCTTGTTCGGGTCAGATACGCAGTATTTT. Its translation is CASSLFGSDTQYF.

The chain uses TRBV30 and TRBJ2-3, with D possibly matching TRBD1 (5 bases). The length of the CDR3 is 13 residues. The V gene's germline CDR1 is GTSNPN and CDR2 SVGIG (reference sequence). Trimming removed 4 bases at V and 7 bases at J, with 15 bases between. In DNA form, the CDR3 reads TGTGCCTGGATCCGCCCTTCAGGGAATACGCAGTATTTT. This gives the protein CAWIRPSGNTQYF.

This clone has a handful of counts. The rearrangement links TRBV5-1 to TRBJ2-1; unclear D gene. From germline, CDR1 is SGHRS and CDR2 YFSETQ. Trimming stripped 0 bases from V and 2 bases from J, with 12 bases between. The CDR3 runs 16 residues. The CDR3 loop is CASSLGQASAYNEQFF. The CDR3, as DNA: TGCGCCAGCAGCTTGGGCCAGGCCAGTGCCTACAATGAGCAGTTCTTC.

The rearrangement uses TRBV4-1 and TRBJ1-6; D gene uncertain. Germline CDR1 MGHRA, CDR2 YSYEKL. CDR3 length: 19 residues. V lost 0 bases, J lost 0 bases, and 15 bases lay in between. CDR3 region: CASSQEYPGRSSYNSPLHF. DNA of the CDR3: TGCGCCAGCAGCCAAGAATATCCGGGGAGGAGCTCCTATAATTCACCCCTCCACTTT.

This clone has only a few counts. This rearrangement joins TRBV4-1 to TRBJ2-5; TRBD2 matches 12 bases. After removal of 1 base from V and 4 bases from J, the junction contained 7 bases not matched to a gene. Germline values: CDR1 MGHRA, CDR2 YSYEKL. This CDR3 is built from 17 residues. The CDR3 coding sequence is TGCGCCAGCAGCCAAGGGGCGATGGGACTAGCGGGAGAGACCCAGTACTTC. Protein: CASSQGAMGLAGETQYF.

This chain joins TRBV9 and TRBJ2-3, with a tentative D call TRBD2 (5 bases). The V end lost 4 bases, the J end lost 5 bases, and 11 bases lay between the germline ends. Germline V gene lookup returns CDR1 SGDLS and CDR2 YYNGEE. CDR3 length: 13 residues. The DNA of the CDR3 is TGTGCCAGCAGCCTGGGTGGGAGAGATACGCAGTATTTT. Translation: CASSLGGRDTQYF. Looking up the rest from reference TRBV9 and TRBJ2-3 gives the full variable domain: DSGVTQTPKHLITATGQRVTLRCSPRSGDLSVYWYQQSLDQGLQFLIQYYNGEERAKGNILERFSAQQFPDLHSELNLSSLELGDSALYFCASSLGGRDTQYFGPGTRLTVL.

CDR3 loop: CASSPVGSYEQYF. CDR3 bases: TGTGCCAGCAGCCCCGTTGGGAGCTACGAGCAGTACTTC. V is TRBV11-3 and J is TRBJ2-7, with D possibly being TRBD2 (5 bases). CDR1 and CDR2 from the germline V gene are SGHNT and YENEEA. V was shortened by 5 bases and J by 3 bases, with 11 bases between the two germline ends. The CDR3 length is 13 residues.

The chain combines TRBV14 with TRBJ1-1; D perhaps matches TRBD1 (6 bases). The CDR3 runs to 16 residues. V was pared by 0 bases and J by 2 bases, with 13 bases between. In germline, CDR1 is SGHDN, CDR2 FVKESK. The DNA of the CDR3 is TGTGCCAGCAGCCAAGATGGGTACAGGGCCAACACTGAAGCTTTCTTT. Its protein is CASSQDGYRANTEAFF.

V is TRBV18 and J is TRBJ2-1, with TRBD2 matching 7 bases. Trimming at V came to 0 bases and at J to 2 bases, leaving 4 bases not matched to a gene. Germline assignment: CDR1 KGHSH and CDR2 LQKENI. The CDR3 covers 16 residues. The CDR3 loop is CASSPPWGTTYNEQFF. The DNA of the CDR3 is TGTGCCAGCTCACCACCGTGGGGGACTACCTACAATGAGCAGTTCTTC.